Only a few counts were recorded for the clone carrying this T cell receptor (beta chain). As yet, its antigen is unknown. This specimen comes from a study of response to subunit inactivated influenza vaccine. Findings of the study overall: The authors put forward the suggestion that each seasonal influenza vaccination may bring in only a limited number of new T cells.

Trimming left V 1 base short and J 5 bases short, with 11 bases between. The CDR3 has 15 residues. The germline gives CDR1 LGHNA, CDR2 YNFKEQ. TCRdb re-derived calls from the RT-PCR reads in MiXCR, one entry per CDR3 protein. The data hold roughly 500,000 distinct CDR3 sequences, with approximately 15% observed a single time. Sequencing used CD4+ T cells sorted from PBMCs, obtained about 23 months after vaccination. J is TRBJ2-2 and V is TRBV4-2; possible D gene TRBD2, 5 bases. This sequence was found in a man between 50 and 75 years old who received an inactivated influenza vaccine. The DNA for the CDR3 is TGTGCCAGCAGCCAAGCCAGGACGGGAACCGGGGAGCTGTTTTTT. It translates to CASSQARTGTGELFF.